The 11 T cell receptor beta chains below come from one sample, sequenced in a study of cytomegalovirus exposure and HLA in healthy donors. The PCR used 60 Vbeta and 13 Jbeta primers. Some clones are missing from TCRdb's copy, which holds only in-frame ones; the method was immunoSEQ multiplex PCR. In all, the sample yields more than 95,000 clones. Sequenced input: PBMCs. These receptors were collected from a man between 40 and 49 years old in good health and CMV-seronegative.

V and J are TRBV6-6 and TRBJ1-5; 8 bases are a match to TRBD1. Germline lookup yields CDR1 MNHNY and CDR2 SVGAGI (reference sequence). The CDR3 sequence is 16 residues long. V lost 7 bases and J lost 4; bases outside the gene matches: 12. The CDR3 nucleotides read TGTGCCAGCACCTACCCCGAACAGGGGGTTAATCAGCCCCAGCATTTT. Translation: CASTYPEQGVNQPQHF.

The chain uses TRBV7-2 and TRBJ2-1, with 9 positions matching TRBD2. Germline V gene sequence: CDR1 SGHTA, CDR2 FQGNSA. The CDR3 is 15 residues long. The V gene end was trimmed by 6 bases and the J gene end by 4 bases; junction bases not matched to a gene: 7. CDR3 loop: CASRLSGRSYNEQFF. The CDR3, as DNA: TGTGCCAGCAGACTAAGCGGGAGGAGTTACAATGAGCAGTTCTTC.

The chain links TRBV27 to TRBJ1-2, with a tentative D call TRBD1 (5 bases). Trimming pared 2 bases from V and 8 bases from J, leaving 12 bases between. This CDR3 contains 13 residues. The germline V gene has CDR1 MNHEY and CDR2 SMNVEV (reference sequence). The CDR3 protein is CASSLTGVTGYTF. The CDR3 region has the DNA TGTGCCAGCAGTTTAACGGGGGTAACCGGCTACACCTTC.

The chain joins TRBV18 to TRBJ1-2, with D perhaps TRBD1 (5 bases). CDR3 size: 14 residues. The ends were cut back, 3 bases at V and 4 bases at J, with 12 bases in the middle. Germline V gene lookup returns CDR1 KGHSH and CDR2 LQKENI. This CDR3 reads CASSPGRVAYGYTF. CDR3 DNA: TGTGCCAGCTCACCGGGCAGGGTAGCCTATGGCTACACCTTC.

J is TRBJ1-3 and V is TRBV5-1, with a possible D match to TRBD1 (6 bases). Between the trimmed V and J ends, which lost 4 bases and 0 bases, there was a span of 14 bases. Germline V CDR1 and CDR2: SGHRS, YFSETQ. The CDR3 has 16 residues. CDR3 nucleotide sequence: TGCGCCAGCAGCCTGGACAGACCTAACTCTGGAAACACCATATATTTT. It encodes CASSLDRPNSGNTIYF.

The J gene is TRBJ2-1, the V gene TRBV7-7; 16 positions agree with TRBD2. V lost 4 bases to trimming and J lost 8 bases; unmatched junction nucleotides: 2. The CDR3 extends over 15 amino acids. In germline, CDR1 is SSHAT, CDR2 FNYEAQ (reference sequence). This chain's CDR3 is CASSYGTSGRDEQFF. The CDR3, as DNA: TGTGCCAGCAGCTATGGGACTAGCGGGAGGGATGAGCAGTTCTTC. Full variable domain (missing parts from reference TRBV7-7 and TRBJ2-1): GAGVSQSPRYKVTKRGQDVTLRCDPISSHATLYWYQQALGQGPEFLTYFNYEAQPDKSGLPSDRFSAERPEGSISTLTIQRTEQRDSAMYRCASSYGTSGRDEQFFGPGTRLTVL.

The chain links TRBV25-1 to TRBJ2-7, with 7 bases fitting TRBD1. Germline CDR1 MGHDK, CDR2 SYGVNS. J was trimmed by 1 base and V by 6 bases; bases with no gene match: 0. The CDR3 contains 12 residues. CDR3 protein: CASRGQSYEQYF. The DNA for the CDR3 is TGTGCCAGCAGGGGACAGTCCTACGAGCAGTACTTC.

The rearrangement links TRBV11-2 to TRBJ2-6; a weak D match, TRBD1 (5 bases). Germline assignment: CDR1 SGHAT and CDR2 FQNNGV. The CDR3 is made up of 19 amino acids. V lost 1 base to trimming and J lost 0 bases, with 16 bases between them. The CDR3 DNA sequence: TGTGCCAGCAGCTTAGGTAAAGGGGCACGAAACTCTGGGGCCAACGTCCTGACTTTC. Translation gives CASSLGKGARNSGANVLTF.

The chain carries TRBV7-2 and TRBJ1-4; D gene ambiguous. V lost 0 bases and J lost 5, with 13 bases in between. Germline values: CDR1 SGHTA, CDR2 FQGNSA. The CDR3 covers 16 residues. CDR3 loop: CASSLALAGFNEKLFF. Written as DNA, the CDR3 is TGTGCCAGCAGCTTAGCGTTGGCCGGGTTCAATGAAAAACTGTTTTTT.

V is TRBV7-8 and J is TRBJ1-2; D uncertain. CDR3 length equals 19 residues. V was pared by 5 bases and J by 2 bases, with 27 bases between. Looked up from germline, CDR1 is SGHVS and CDR2 is FQNEAQ. The CDR3 here is CASSVRSGRGQKGNYGYTF. CDR3 DNA sequence: TGTGCCAGCAGCGTACGGAGCGGGAGAGGCCAAAAAGGGAACTATGGCTACACCTTC.

The chain joins TRBV5-1 to TRBJ2-1; 7 bases match TRBD2. The germline V gene has CDR1 SGHRS and CDR2 YFSETQ. The CDR3 totals 15 residues. Germline trimming cut 4 bases from V and 8 bases from J; bases unmatched to any gene: 12. The CDR3 DNA follows: TGCGCCAGCAGCCCGGCGGGGAGGGGCTGGGATGAGCAGTTCTTC. It codes for CASSPAGRGWDEQFF.